The 2 T cell receptor beta chains presented below share a single source sample, sequenced in a study of blood T cell repertoires in COVID-19. Assay: immunoSEQ multiplex PCR; the TCRdb copy retains only in-frame clones and omits some. In the table there are more than 400,000 clones, around 90% of which are singletons. The sample consisted of PBMCs or T cells enriched from blood (not recorded which). Receptors were obtained from a woman under 30 who had recovered from COVID-19.

The chain carries TRBV30 and TRBJ2-7, with D tentatively TRBD1 (5 bases). The germline V and J ends were trimmed by 5 bases and 0 bases, with 14 bases remaining between them. This CDR3 has 14 amino acids. Germline V lookup: CDR1 GTSNPN, CDR2 SVGIG (reference sequence). The CDR3 DNA reads TGTGCCTGGTGCGGAAGGGGCCCCTCCTACGAGCAGTACTTC. It specifies CAWCGRGPSYEQYF. The whole variable domain, filled in from reference TRBV30 and TRBJ2-7, reads SQTIHQWPATLVQPVGSPLSLECTVEGTSNPNLYWYRQAAGRGLQLLFYSVGIGQISSEVPQNLSASRPQDRQFILSSKKLLLSDSGFYLCAWCGRGPSYEQYFGPGTRLTVT.

The J gene is TRBJ2-2, the V gene TRBV6-2 or TRBV6-3; TRBD2 agrees at 10 bases. CDR1 is MNHEY and CDR2 is SVGEGT in the germline V gene. J gave up 6 bases and V 0 bases, and 7 bases lay outside the gene matches. The CDR3 totals 17 residues. DNA of the CDR3: TGTGCCAGCAGTTACTCGAAGCGGGGGGGCAGCGCCGGGGAGCTGTTTTTT. This encodes CASSYSKRGGSAGELFF.